The clone carrying this T cell receptor beta chain was recorded at least ten times. The antigen remains unidentified. This record belongs to a study of T cell repertoires in cytomegalovirus infection. Whole-study context: Both recently identified HLA-C-restricted and well-studied HLA-B-restricted CMV epitopes were used in the study.

V was shortened by 3 bases and J by 2 bases, with 13 bases between the two germline ends. The CDR3 runs 15 residues. The V gene's germline CDR1 is SGHTA and CDR2 FQGNSA. TCRdb passed the reads through MiXCR, listing each CDR3 protein once. The sample lists approximately 990,000 distinct CDR3 sequences; roughly 30% were seen once. The clonotype comes from a human donor in good health (CMV status not recorded). Some clones in this sample may be carry-over from other donors' samples. The sample was cultured CD8+ T cells from PBMCs, taken from culture after CMV antigen stimulation. The chain uses TRBV7-2 and TRBJ1-1; tentatively, D is TRBD1 (6 bases). DNA of the CDR3: TGTGCCAGCAGCTTGCACAGGGCCTTCAACACTGAAGCTTTCTTT. It encodes CASSLHRAFNTEAFF. Together with reference TRBV7-2 and TRBJ1-1, the CDR3 gives the full variable domain: GAGVSQSPSNKVTEKGKDVELRCDPISGHTALYWYRQSLGQGLEFLIYFQGNSAPDKSGLPSDRFSAERTGGSVSTLTIQRTQQEDSAVYLCASSLHRAFNTEAFFGQGTRLTVV.